This T cell receptor beta chain was sequenced for a study of response to subunit inactivated influenza vaccine. Study-wide points: Every seasonal influenza vaccination brings in few new T cells, the authors suggested.

The CDR3 length is 17 residues. From germline, CDR1 is MNHEY and CDR2 SVGAGI. V lost 1 base, J lost 2 bases, and 8 bases stayed unmatched. This clonotype was observed a few times. The antigen is unknown. Using its own MiXCR run on the RT-PCR reads, TCRdb lists one record per CDR3 protein. The sample holds about 190,000 distinct CDR3 sequences, 14% seen once. The TCR sequence derives from a middle-aged man who received an inactivated influenza vaccine. V usage is TRBV6-5 and J usage is TRBJ2-1; 7 nucleotides align to TRBD2. This specimen consisted of CD8+ T cells sorted from PBMCs, obtained less than 6 days after vaccination. The CDR3 DNA reads TGTGCCAGCAGTTACTTTGGCCCGCTAGCGGCCTACAATGAGCAGTTCTTC. Translation: CASSYFGPLAAYNEQFF.